This T cell receptor (beta chain) appears in the sequencing data of a study of STAT3 mutations in large granular lymphocyte leukemia. Study conclusions and caveats: Every T-cell large granular lymphocyte leukemia patient had at least one immunodominant TCR beta clonotype. Clonal expansion was inferred from samples taken at other timepoints.

TCRbeta libraries averaged around 38,000 productive templates per sample. Generated by immunoSEQ multiplex PCR, the TCRdb table keeps only in-frame clones and is missing some. The table lists approximately 31,000 clones, about 90% of them singletons. Trimming took off 7 bases at V and 7 bases at J, with 21 bases between the two ends. Germline V gene data show CDR1 as SGHRS and CDR2 as YFSETQ. The CDR3 covers 15 residues. Notes on this clone: Its specificity is unknown.

V is TRBV5-1 and J is TRBJ1-3; D gene uncertain. This sequence originates from a man aged 60 to 75 with T-cell large granular lymphocyte leukemia. Some clones in this sample may be carry-over from other donors' samples. Sequenced sample: peripheral blood mononuclear cells. The CDR3 here is CASEKRAALGNTIYF. The CDR3 DNA is TGCGCCAGCGAGAAGAGGGCAGCCCTTGGGAACACCATATATTTT.